This is a list of T cell receptor beta chains from one sample in a study of identical twins. One entry per CDR3 protein, called by TCRdb with MiXCR from the 5' RACE reads. The table shows hundreds of thousands of distinct CDR3 sequences, with around 6.6% occurring only once. In addition, the sample was reused for a study of yellow fever vaccine responses in identical twins.

Sequences were obtained from memory (CD45RO+) T cells sorted from blood. The receptors originated from a woman between 18 and 29 years old in good health. The CDR3 runs from the conserved cysteine through the conserved F or W. The order of the fields is clone size, J gene, D gene, V gene, CDR3 protein, CDR3 DNA. A D gene is named only where the DNA matches it firmly. The size entry is marked missing in some rows and otherwise reads once, few, many or a size class.

>NA|TRBJ2-3|NA|TRBV20-1
CSASAPRGGTDTQYF
TGCAGTGCTAGTGCCCCGCGGGGAGGTACAGATACGCAGTATTTT
>many|TRBJ1-2|NA|TRBV12-3/TRBV12-4
CASSLGPQGHYGYTF
TGTGCCAGCAGTTTAGGCCCTCAGGGCCACTATGGCTACACCTTC
>NA|TRBJ2-7|TRBD1|TRBV6-1
CASRLDRGRVEQYF
TGTGCCAGCAGACTAGACAGGGGGCGCGTCGAGCAGTACTTC
>many|TRBJ2-7|TRBD2|TRBV4-1
CASSLTSGPSSYEQYF
TGCGCCAGCAGCCTGACTAGCGGCCCTAGCTCCTACGAGCAGTACTTC
>NA|TRBJ2-2|TRBD2|TRBV28
CATIGGLAGVGTGELFF
TGTGCCACCATTGGCGGACTAGCGGGAGTGGGAACCGGGGAGCTGTTTTTT
>few|TRBJ1-3|TRBD1|TRBV5-1
CASSYTGQASSGNTIYF
TGCGCCAGCAGCTATACGGGACAGGCGAGCTCTGGAAACACCATATATTTT
>many|TRBJ2-3|NA|TRBV20-1
CSARGLRLTDTQYF
TGCAGTGCTAGAGGTTTGCGTCTGACAGATACGCAGTATTTT
>many|TRBJ2-7|TRBD2|TRBV12-3/TRBV12-4
CASSLIAGGPGEQYF
TGTGCCAGCAGTTTAATAGCGGGAGGGCCTGGCGAGCAGTACTTC
>many|TRBJ2-7|NA|TRBV28
CASSLGSRGLSYEQYF
TGTGCCAGCAGTTTGGGCAGCAGGGGCCTCTCCTACGAGCAGTACTTC
>many|TRBJ2-6|TRBD1|TRBV12-3/TRBV12-4
CASRRTGGDSGANVLTF
TGTGCCAGCAGACGAACAGGGGGCGACTCTGGGGCCAACGTCCTGACTTTC